The entry below gives a single TCR beta chain sequence along with its context. Trimming removed 1 base from V and 2 bases from J, with 14 bases in between. CDR1 and CDR2 from the germline V gene are SGHVS and FQNEAQ. This CDR3 is 16 amino acids long. The sample is drawn from a study of blood T cell repertoires in COVID-19. TCRdb keeps only in-frame clones here, not all; method: immunoSEQ multiplex PCR. The data contain fewer than 350,000 clones, approximately 88% of them singletons. V and J are TRBV7-8 and TRBJ1-1; D gene unclear. The sequence derives from a woman in her 30s with COVID-19, enrolled during active disease. The specimen was peripheral blood. The CDR3 nucleotides are TGTGCCAGCAGCTTAGTGGGTGGAGCCATCAACACTGAAGCTTTCTTT. As protein: CASSLVGGAINTEAFF.